Listed here are 28 T cell receptor beta chains from one sample, sequenced in a study of Ad26.COV2.S vaccination and SARS-CoV-2 variants. Stated treatment: about 20 received Ad26.COV2.S at low or high dose, single or two shots; about 5 received placebo; per-sample allocation not given. Samples were taken on day 63 after the first vaccine or placebo injection. Only in-frame clones appear in the TCRdb table, and some are missing; sequencing was by immunoSEQ multiplex PCR. The table shows some 640,000 clones, with about 89% occurring only once. The material sequenced was peripheral blood, taken in a trial of Ad26.COV2.S vaccine versus placebo. The receptors here all came from a person aged 18 to 59 who received the Ad26.COV2.S COVID-19 vaccine or a placebo.

CDR3 DNA: TGTGCCAGCAGCGTAGAGGGCAGGGGGCGGAGTGAAGCTTTCTTT. Its protein product is CASSVEGRGRSEAFF. V is TRBV9 and J is TRBJ1-1, with 8 nucleotides matching TRBD1. The V segment lost 0 bases and the J segment 7 bases; nucleotides outside the gene matches: 8. The CDR3 is 15 amino acids. Germline values: CDR1 SGDLS, CDR2 YYNGEE.

This sequence joins TRBV5-5 and TRBJ1-1; TRBD1 might be the D (5 bases). Looked up from germline, CDR1 is SGHKS and CDR2 is YYEKEE (reference sequence). The V end lost 0 bases, the J end lost 3 bases, and 24 bases lay between the germline ends. This CDR3 spans 19 amino acids. The CDR3 bases are TGTGCCAGCAGCTTGGGGGGACGTAGCGGACCACGAGGTGACACTGAAGCTTTCTTT. It codes for CASSLGGRSGPRGDTEAFF. The variable domain in full, with the rest retrieved from reference TRBV5-5 and TRBJ1-1, is DAGVTQSPTHLIKTRGQQVTLRCSPISGHKSVSWYQQVLGQGPQFIFQYYEKEERGRGNFPDRFSARQFPNYSSELNVNALLLGDSALYLCASSLGGRSGPRGDTEAFFGQGTRLTVV.

V gene TRBV7-2 combines with J gene TRBJ2-7; D unresolved. CDR3 length: 15 residues. The germline V gene encodes CDR1 SGHTA and CDR2 FQGNSA. V dropped 5 bases and J dropped 3 bases, with 17 bases sitting between them. The DNA for the CDR3 is TGTGCCAGCAGCAAGGGCGGCCTCAATATCTACGAGCAGTACTTC. Protein product: CASSKGGLNIYEQYF.

The chain recombines TRBV6-5 with TRBJ2-2; D call uncertain. There are 14 residues in the CDR3. The germline CDR1 and CDR2 sequences are MNHEY and SVGAGI. Trimming stripped 0 bases from V and 6 bases from J, with 8 bases between. The DNA of the CDR3 is TGTGCCAGCAGTTACTCCCCGATCCCCGGGGAGCTGTTTTTT. Protein product: CASSYSPIPGELFF.

The chain couples TRBV3-1 (or the pseudogene TRBV3-2) to TRBJ1-4; D not resolved. Germline CDR1 is LGHDT and CDR2 is YNNKEL (reference sequence). This CDR3 spans 15 amino acids. The germline V and J ends were trimmed by 4 bases and 8 bases, with 17 bases remaining between them. The CDR3 nucleotides are TGTGCCAGCAGCCTCCCTAGGTTCGGTGGAGAAAAACTGTTTTTT. Protein: CASSLPRFGGEKLFF.

The chain has TRBV7-2 and TRBJ2-5, with D perhaps TRBD1 (5 bases). The CDR3 runs 15 residues. Trimming removed 4 bases at V and 5 bases at J, with 17 bases between. CDR1 SGHTA and CDR2 FQGNSA come from the germline V gene. The CDR3 DNA reads as TGTGCCAGCAGCTCCCTGCGAAGGGGATGGGAGACCCAGTACTTC. This encodes CASSSLRRGWETQYF.

The chain links TRBV5-4 to TRBJ1-4, with 7 bases matching TRBD1. The CDR3 is 15 amino acids. Germline V gene data show CDR1 as SGHNT and CDR2 as YYREEE (reference sequence). The trim removed 4 bases at V and 0 bases at J, leaving 3 bases unmatched. The CDR3 spells CASSRQGSTNEKLFF. CDR3 DNA: TGTGCCAGCAGCAGACAGGGTTCAACTAATGAAAAACTGTTTTTT.

The chain carries TRBV9 and TRBJ1-2, with D hard to call. CDR3 length: 13 residues. Germline V gene sequence: CDR1 SGDLS, CDR2 YYNGEE. V was shortened by 3 bases and J by 8 bases, with 14 bases between the two germline ends. The CDR3 region has the DNA TGTGCCAGCAGCGGGGTGCAAGGGATAGGCTACACCTTC. This translates into CASSGVQGIGYTF.

The CDR3 region has the DNA TGTGCCAGCAGACCCAAGACAGGGGATGGAAACACCATATATTTT. Protein sequence: CASRPKTGDGNTIYF. The chain has TRBV2 and TRBJ1-3; 8 positions agree with TRBD1. Germline trimming cut 6 bases from V and 3 bases from J; bases unmatched to any gene: 7. This CDR3 is built from 15 residues. Germline CDR1 and CDR2: SNHLY and FYNNEI. The full variable domain, with the rest looked up from reference TRBV2 and TRBJ1-3, is EPEVTQTPSHQVTQMGQEVILRCVPISNHLYFYWYRQILGQKVEFLVSFYNNEISEKSEIFDDQFSVERPDGSNFTLKIRSTKLEDSAMYFCASRPKTGDGNTIYFGEGSWLTVV.

The V and J genes are TRBV19 and TRBJ2-7, with D hard to call. The CDR3 is 14 residues long. Germline loops: CDR1 LNHDA, CDR2 SQIVND (reference sequence). V lost 6 bases and J lost 0, with 12 bases in between. The CDR3, as DNA: TGTGCCAGTAGCCCCAACTGGAGCTCCTACGAGCAGTACTTC. Protein: CASSPNWSSYEQYF.

This chain links TRBV7-9 with TRBJ1-1; a possible D gene is TRBD1 (5 bases). Germline CDR1 SEHNR, CDR2 FQNEAQ (reference sequence). The CDR3 is 13 amino acids. With 4 bases removed from V and 9 bases from J, the gap between germline ends came to 15 bases. The CDR3 protein is CASSWAPDSKAFF. As DNA, the CDR3 is TGTGCCAGCAGCTGGGCCCCTGACAGTAAAGCTTTCTTT.

V usage is TRBV7-2 and J usage is TRBJ2-7, with D possibly matching TRBD1 (5 bases). Trimming stripped 1 base from V and 5 bases from J, with 9 bases between. The CDR3 runs to 13 residues. Germline V CDR1 and CDR2: SGHTA, FQGNSA. The chain's CDR3 is CASSLGQLDEQYF. In nucleotides, the CDR3 is TGTGCCAGCAGCTTAGGACAGCTCGACGAGCAGTACTTC.

V is TRBV13 and J is TRBJ2-2, with TRBD2 matching over 7 bases. With V trimmed by 2 bases and J by 3 bases, 12 bases remained unmatched. The CDR3 is 18 amino acids. Germline V gene sequence: CDR1 PRHDT, CDR2 FYEKMQ (reference sequence). The CDR3 bases are TGTGCCAGCAGCTTACCCCGCCTCGCGGGGGTTGACACCGGGGAGCTGTTTTTT. This encodes CASSLPRLAGVDTGELFF.

The J gene is TRBJ2-3, the V gene TRBV27; TRBD2 agrees at 8 bases. Trimming removed 6 bases from V and 3 bases from J; junction bases left unmatched: 11. The CDR3 covers 16 residues. CDR1 and CDR2 (germline): MNHEY, SMNVEV (reference sequence). CDR3 in amino acids: CASSHSRGGRTDTQYF. As DNA, the CDR3 is TGTGCCAGCAGCCACTCCAGAGGCGGGAGGACAGATACGCAGTATTTT.

This clone has just one count. The rearrangement links TRBV10-3 to TRBJ2-1; 11 bases are a match to TRBD1. CDR1 ENHRY and CDR2 SYGVKD come from the germline V gene. CDR3 length: 15 amino acids. Germline trimming cut 8 bases from V and 6 bases from J; bases unmatched to any gene: 9. The chain's CDR3 is CAIGESGTGGNEQFF. Written as DNA, the CDR3 is TGTGCCATCGGGGAATCCGGGACAGGGGGCAATGAGCAGTTCTTC.

This rearrangement joins TRBV6-5 to TRBJ2-7, with unresolved D. The CDR3 consists of 16 residues. Germline V gene sequence: CDR1 MNHEY, CDR2 SVGAGI. Deletions cut 0 bases from V and 5 bases from J, with 17 bases between. The CDR3 sequence: CASSYSIVVSLNEQYF. CDR3 sequence (DNA): TGTGCCAGCAGTTACTCGATAGTGGTCTCACTCAACGAGCAGTACTTC.

The rearrangement uses TRBV27 and TRBJ1-2; 8 bases fit TRBD1. Germline CDR1 and CDR2: MNHEY and SMNVEV (reference sequence). This CDR3 spans 14 amino acids. The V gene end was trimmed by 7 bases and the J gene end by 6 bases; junction bases not matched to a gene: 10. DNA for the CDR3: TGTGCCAGCAATCGCAGGGGGCAGCTGGATGGCTACACCTTC. This encodes CASNRRGQLDGYTF.

V and J are TRBV11-1 and TRBJ1-1, with D possibly TRBD1 on 5 matching bases. The CDR3 spans 16 residues. Trimming took off 3 bases at V and 6 bases at J, with 20 bases between the two ends. The germline CDR1 and CDR2 sequences are SGHAT and FQDESV (reference sequence). This chain's CDR3 is CASSLRDGGVVAEAFF. In DNA, the CDR3 is TGTGCCAGCAGCTTGCGCGACGGAGGGGTTGTGGCTGAAGCTTTCTTT. The whole variable domain, filled in from reference TRBV11-1 and TRBJ1-1, reads EAEVAQSPRYKITEKSQAVAFWCDPISGHATLYWYRQILGQGPELLVQFQDESVVDDSQLPKDRFSAERLKGVDSTLKIQPAELGDSAMYLCASSLRDGGVVAEAFFGQGTRLTVV.

J is TRBJ1-1 and V is TRBV4-3; D is possibly TRBD1 (5 bases). V gave up 1 base and J gave up 1 base, with 10 bases separating them. Germline-derived CDR1 and CDR2 are LGHNA and YSLEER. CDR3 size: 15 residues. The CDR3 region is CASSQVMGGNTEAFF. The DNA for the CDR3 is TGCGCCAGCAGCCAAGTTATGGGGGGGAACACTGAAGCTTTCTTT.

The chain carries TRBV7-2 and TRBJ2-7; perhaps TRBD2 as D (5 bases). Germline-derived CDR1 and CDR2 are SGHTA and FQGNSA. The germline V and J ends were trimmed by 1 base and 3 bases, with 10 bases remaining between them. The CDR3 covers 14 residues. CDR3 sequence: CASSLVLEGYEQYF. CDR3 nucleotide sequence: TGTGCCAGCAGCTTAGTACTAGAAGGCTACGAGCAGTACTTC.

The chain couples TRBV19 to TRBJ1-5; possibly TRBD1 for D (5 bases). There are 15 residues in the CDR3. Trimming removed 1 base from V and 6 bases from J, with 13 bases in between. CDR1 and CDR2 from the germline V gene are LNHDA and SQIVND (reference sequence). The DNA of the CDR3 is TGTGCCAGTAGTATAGGGTCAGGGAACGGTCAGCCCCAGCATTTT. It translates to CASSIGSGNGQPQHF.

V and J are TRBV27 and TRBJ1-6; possible D gene TRBD1, 5 bases. The CDR3 covers 17 residues. V lost 7 bases to trimming and J lost 7 bases, with 23 bases between them. Germline lookup yields CDR1 MNHEY and CDR2 SMNVEV (reference sequence). The CDR3 reads CASKRSLTEGENSPLHF. The CDR3 DNA follows: TGTGCCAGCAAGAGAAGCCTAACAGAAGGGGAGAATTCACCCCTCCACTTT.

The V call is TRBV7-9, the J call TRBJ1-1; possibly TRBD1 for D (6 bases). The length of the CDR3 is 12 residues. Germline V gene sequence: CDR1 SEHNR, CDR2 FQNEAQ (reference sequence). Deletions cut 11 bases from V and 1 base from J, with 11 bases between. Here the CDR3 DNA reads TGTGCCGGGGGGCAGGGGAACACTGAAGCTTTCTTT. This translates into CAGGQGNTEAFF.

In the case of this clone: Other DNA sequences in the sample encode the same CDR3. The gene calls are TRBV24-1 and TRBJ2-3; a weak D match, TRBD1 (5 bases). Germline CDR1 reads KGHDR; CDR2 reads SFDVKD. Between the trimmed V and J ends, which lost 0 bases and 3 bases, there was a span of 6 bases. This CDR3 region has 14 residues. As DNA, the CDR3 is TGTGCCACCAGTGATTTGGCAGGGACAGATACGCAGTATTTT. Translated: CATSDLAGTDTQYF.

This chain links TRBV11-3 with TRBJ2-2; D is unresolved. Germline V gene sequence: CDR1 SGHNT, CDR2 YENEEA. Between the trimmed V and J ends, which lost 1 base and 5 bases, there was a span of 5 bases. CDR3 size: 13 residues. CDR3 loop: CASSLGQTGELFF. CDR3 sequence (DNA): TGTGCCAGCAGCTTAGGCCAGACCGGGGAGCTGTTTTTT.

V is TRBV3-1 (or the pseudogene TRBV3-2) and J is TRBJ2-2, with a weak D call TRBD2 (6 bases). CDR3 size: 16 residues. The germline V and J ends were trimmed by 1 base and 3 bases, with 12 bases remaining between them. CDR1 LGHDT and CDR2 YNNKEL come from the germline V gene (reference sequence). For the CDR3, the DNA is TGTGCCAGCAGCCAAGTATCCTGGGGGGACACCGGGGAGCTGTTTTTT. Its translation is CASSQVSWGDTGELFF.

This clone was seen once. Other DNA sequences within the sample encode an identical CDR3. CDR3 sequence reads: CASSPSGANVLTF. The CDR3 DNA follows: TGTGCCAGCTCACCTAGTGGGGCCAACGTCCTGACTTTC. V usage is TRBV18 and J usage is TRBJ2-6; unclear D gene. Germline CDR1 and CDR2: KGHSH and LQKENI. V lost 3 bases, J lost 3 bases, and 3 bases lay in between. The CDR3 runs 13 residues.

The chain uses TRBV6-5 and TRBJ1-1; D uncertain. V dropped 7 bases and J dropped 5 bases, with 14 bases sitting between them. There are 13 residues in the CDR3. The germline gives CDR1 MNHEY, CDR2 SVGAGI. The chain's CDR3 is CASTPSVGTEAFF. Here the CDR3 DNA reads TGTGCCAGCACCCCGTCTGTGGGAACTGAAGCTTTCTTT.